The TCR beta chain under discussion was sequenced for a study of blood T cells in healthy people across ages. Germline CDR1 and CDR2: SNHLY and FYNNEI. The CDR3 sequence is 15 residues long. The ends were cut back, 6 bases at V and 4 bases at J, with 15 bases in the middle. The authors ran a second PCR of 7 to 11 cycles using a sample-barcoded 5' primer and a J-beta primer mix. The study obtained at least 2.5 million CDR3-containing paired-end reads from every sample. MiXCR was run by TCRdb on the 5' RACE reads, yielding one entry per CDR3 protein. The sample holds about 1.4 million distinct CDR3 sequences, 59% seen once.

The chain joins TRBV2 to TRBJ2-2; maybe TRBD2 (6 bases). Sequencing input: blood. The sequence came from a young man in good health. The CDR3 protein is CASSNSGLGTGELFF. The DNA of the CDR3 is TGTGCCAGCAGCAACAGCGGGCTAGGCACCGGGGAGCTGTTTTTT.